The 29 T cell receptor delta chains reported below all come from one sample, sequenced in a study of gamma-delta T cells after stem cell transplantation. TCRdb reran clone calling via CATT on the RT-PCR reads. Counted here are over 2,500 delta-chain clones, approximately 2.9% occurring once; the ten biggest clones make up roughly 24%. Sample: gamma-delta T cells. Every receptor here comes from a human donor. It is not recorded whose cells these are; they may come from a transplant donor.

As for this clone: This may come from a read error, since a much larger clone is one base off. In the same sample, other DNA sequences code for this CDR3. CDR3 DNA: TGTGCTCTTGGAAAGTTTCCGAGTCTTCGCGGGACCGATAAACTCATCTTT. It codes for CALGKFPSLRGTDKLIF. This chain connects TRDV1 to TRDJ1; no reliable D call. The CDR3 totals 17 residues. Germline V gene lookup returns CDR1 TSWWSYY and CDR2 QGS. With 6 bases removed from V and 2 bases from J, the gap between germline ends came to 22 bases.

Points on this clone: Other DNA sequences of this sample code for an identical CDR3. The chain is built from TRDV2 and TRDJ2, with 13 bases that match TRDD3. This CDR3 is 20 amino acids long. V shed 3 bases, J shed 3 bases, and the junction held 15 bases outside the gene matches. Germline CDR1 GEAIGNYY, CDR2 EKD. The DNA of the CDR3 is TGTGCCTGTGACTCCATACTGGGGGATACGAGGGTACGTGTGACAGCACAACTCTTCTTT. Encoded protein: CACDSILGDTRVRVTAQLFF.

This clone was picked up a small number of times. A much larger clone lies one base from this, so it may be a read error. Other DNA sequences in this sample translate to the same CDR3. The chain combines TRDV2 with TRDJ1; 8 nucleotides line up with TRDD3. Germline values: CDR1 GEAIGNYY, CDR2 EKD. This CDR3 has 22 amino acids. The J segment lost 1 base and the V segment lost 0 bases, leaving 24 bases of the junction unmatched. The CDR3 region has the DNA TGTGCCTGTGACACCCTTCTTAGATCGGAAGTACTGGGGGGTTCGACCACCGATAAACTCATCTTT. It encodes CACDTLLRSEVLGGSTTDKLIF.

This clone was counted a few times. Given a much more abundant clone one base away, this may be a read error. Other DNA sequences of this sample code for an identical CDR3. This chain uses TRDV2 with TRDJ1; maybe TRDD3 (5 bases). The CDR3 is made up of 16 amino acids. CDR1 and CDR2 (germline): GEAIGNYY, EKD. V lost 7 bases and J lost 2, with 22 bases in between. CDR3 loop: CACDVVGNTQTDKLIF. The CDR3, as DNA: TGTGCCTGCGACGTCGTGGGGAATACGCAAACCGATAAACTCATCTTT.

This clone was detected a few times. This likely traces to a read error, being one base from a far larger clone. This rearrangement joins TRDV2 to TRDJ1; D may be TRDD3 (6 bases). Trimming cost V 3 bases and J 0 bases, with 19 bases left between them. The CDR3 runs 17 residues. Germline values: CDR1 GEAIGNYY, CDR2 EKD. CDR3 loop: CACDQSYWETHTDKLIF. Written as DNA, the CDR3 is TGTGCCTGTGACCAAAGTTACTGGGAGACACACACCGATAAACTCATCTTT.

This clone was counted only a few times. A far bigger clonotype differs at one base, so this is likely a read error. Other DNA sequences of this sample code for an identical CDR3. This chain links TRDV2 with TRDJ1; TRDD3 agrees at 12 bases. Germline V gene lookup returns CDR1 GEAIGNYY and CDR2 EKD. The CDR3 length is 16 residues. The CDR3 region has the DNA TGTGCCTGTGACACCTTGACTGGGGGATACACCGATAAGCTCATCTTT. Protein product: CACDTLTGGYTDKLIF.

This clone is large by share. This sample includes further DNA sequences coding for the same CDR3. The rearrangement joins TRDV2 to TRDJ1; a weak D match, TRDD3 (6 bases). V was trimmed by 0 bases and J by 1 base, leaving 20 bases between them. The CDR3 covers 18 residues. Germline assignment: CDR1 GEAIGNYY and CDR2 EKD. The CDR3 protein is CACDTVGDRIGSTDKLIF. CDR3 DNA sequence: TGTGCCTGTGACACCGTTGGGGATCGGATTGGTTCCACCGATAAACTCATCTTT.

This clone was seen a handful of times. Given a far larger clone just one base away, this is likely a sequencing read error. This chain links TRDV2 with TRDJ1; possible D gene TRDD3, 6 bases. V lost 5 bases and J 0 bases, leaving 21 bases between the germline ends. Germline V lookup: CDR1 GEAIGNYY, CDR2 EKD. The CDR3 runs 17 residues. CDR3 DNA sequence: TGTGCCTGTGTCCCCCTGGCTTTGGGGGTTTACACCGATAAACTCATCTTT. Its translation is CACVPLALGVYTDKLIF.

This clone was found a few times. A far larger clone is one nucleotide away, so this likely arose from a read error. The chain couples TRDV2 to TRDJ3; the match to TRDD3 covers 9 bases. The CDR3 has 21 residues. Germline CDR1 and CDR2: GEAIGNYY and EKD. CDR3 residues: CARDAARTGGDTSWDTRQMFF. The CDR3 DNA follows: TGTGCCCGTGACGCCGCCCGTACTGGGGGAGATACTTCCTGGGACACCCGACAGATGTTTTTC.

By share, this clone ranks as large. This CDR3 is also generated by other DNA sequences in the sample. The chain recombines TRDV2 with TRDJ1, with D possibly TRDD3 on 6 matching bases. This CDR3 spans 15 amino acids. Trimming pared 4 bases from V and 2 bases from J, leaving 16 bases between. CDR1 GEAIGNYY and CDR2 EKD come from the germline V gene. The CDR3 DNA reads as TGTGCCTGTGAACCTCTCAGTGGGGATACCGATAAACTCATCTTT. Its protein is CACEPLSGDTDKLIF.

Turning to this clone: This sequence is one base from a far larger clone and is likely a read error. This chain uses TRDV2 with TRDJ1; 10 positions match TRDD3. This CDR3 region has 17 residues. With V trimmed by 2 bases and J by 0 bases, 8 bases remained unmatched. CDR1 is GEAIGNYY, CDR2 EKD, per germline. The CDR3 region has the DNA TGTGCCTGTGACAGACCGGGGGATACGGGCGACACCGATAAACTCATCTTT. This codes for CACDRPGDTGDTDKLIF.

This clone counts as medium-sized. This CDR3 is also generated by other DNA sequences in the sample. This sequence joins TRDV2 and TRDJ1; 11 bases map to TRDD3. CDR3 length: 16 residues. Germline CDR1 is GEAIGNYY and CDR2 is EKD. With 4 bases clipped from V and 3 bases from J, the junction kept 9 bases outside the gene matches. CDR3 sequence reads: CACEGLGDTPADKLIF. In DNA form, the CDR3 reads TGTGCCTGTGAGGGTCTGGGGGATACCCCAGCCGATAAACTCATCTTT.

This clone was seen only a few times. TCRdb has a much larger clone's protein, which differs at residue 5 from the translation of this DNA, likely because of a read error; what is shown is the protein translated from the DNA. V is TRDV2 and J is TRDJ1, with 10 bases lining up with TRDD3. CDR3 length: 18 amino acids. Germline CDR1 is GEAIGNYY and CDR2 is EKD. With V trimmed by 3 bases and J by 0 bases, 12 bases remained unmatched. CDR3 DNA: TGTGCCTGTGACCCCCTCTTGGGGGATACTGTCTACACCGATAAACTCATCTTT. Amino acid sequence: CACDPLLGDTVYTDKLIF.

This clone came up many times. A far larger clone is one nucleotide away, so this likely arose from a read error. CDR3 DNA sequence: TGTGCCTGTGACACCGTGACGGACTGGGGGTCACCTCATACGACCGATAAACCCATCTTT. Protein: CACDTVTDWGSPHTTDKPIF. The genes are TRDV2 and TRDJ1, with 8 bases lining up with TRDD3. The germline gives CDR1 GEAIGNYY, CDR2 EKD. The CDR3 covers 20 residues.

Turning to this clone: A read error is possible here, since a much larger clone lies one base away. The rearrangement links TRDV2 to TRDJ1; TRDD3 aligns across 9 bases. The CDR3 contains 16 residues. Germline V CDR1 and CDR2: GEAIGNYY, EKD. In DNA, the CDR3 is TGTGCCCGTGACATTCTGGGGGATCGTAACACCGATAAACTCATCTTT. Translated: CARDILGDRNTDKLIF.

This clone came up a few times. TCRdb's protein for this DNA is that of a much larger clone and differs from the translation at residue 5, likely a read error; the protein shown is the DNA translation. This rearrangement joins TRDV1 to TRDJ1; TRDD3 matches 11 bases. Germline CDR1 reads TSWWSYY; CDR2 reads QGS. The CDR3 has 20 residues. This CDR3 reads CALGQLPTLGDTPHTDKLIF. Written as DNA, the CDR3 is TGTGCTCTTGGGCAACTTCCTACCCTGGGGGATACACCCCACACCGATAAACTCATCTTT.

Only a few counts were recorded for this clone. Translating the DNA gives a protein that differs from the TCRdb entry at residue 8; the protein shown here is that DNA translation. The CDR3 sequence is CACDTLPALGLAPYTDKLIF. CDR3 nucleotide sequence: TGTGCCTGTGACACTCTACCTGCTCTGGGGTTAGCCCCGTACACCGATAAACTCATCTTT. The chain joins TRDV2 to TRDJ1, with a possible D match to TRDD3 (6 bases). The CDR3 consists of 20 residues. Germline-derived CDR1 and CDR2 are GEAIGNYY and EKD. Deletions cut 1 base from V and 0 bases from J, with 26 bases between.

A note on this clone: A much larger clone differs by one base, so this may be a read error. The V gene is TRDV1, the J gene TRDJ2; 12 bases line up with TRDD3. The CDR3 loop spans 24 amino acids. The germline gives CDR1 TSWWSYY, CDR2 QGS. The DNA for the CDR3 is TGTGCTCTTGGGCCCCGAGGGACGCTGACCCCTCATTACTGGGGGATACTTCTGACAGCACAACTATTCTTT. Translating it yields CALGPRGTLTPHYWGILLTAQLFF.

This clone was seen a few times. A far larger clone is only one base removed, so a read error is likely. The same CDR3 can be traced to other DNA sequences in this sample. This sequence joins TRDV2 and TRDJ1; 12 bases are shared with TRDD3. The CDR3 length is 18 residues. Germline CDR1 is GEAIGNYY and CDR2 is EKD. V lost 0 bases to trimming and J lost 0 bases; unmatched junction nucleotides: 7. The chain's CDR3 is CACDTVSGGYANTDKLIF. CDR3 bases: TGTGCCTGTGACACCGTATCTGGGGGATACGCAAACACCGATAAACTCATCTTT.

Points on this clone: This may come from a read error, since a much larger clone is one base off. This chain connects TRDV2 to TRDJ1, with TRDD3 matching 8 bases. Germline V lookup: CDR1 GEAIGNYY, CDR2 EKD. The CDR3 spans 21 residues. CDR3 residues: CACDTVADFSRTGGPASKLTF. The CDR3 DNA reads as TGTGCCTGTGACACCGTTGCCGATTTCTCCCGTACTGGGGGTCCGGCTAGTAAACTCACCTTT.

Judged by abundance, this clone is medium-sized. This is likely an artifact of a read error, given a far larger clone one base away. J is TRDJ1 and V is TRDV2, with 8 bases identical to TRDD3. Trimming took 0 bases from V and 3 from J; bases not matched to a gene: 8. The CDR3 loop spans 16 amino acids. Germline values: CDR1 GEAIGNYY, CDR2 EKD. CDR3 sequence (DNA): TGTGCCTGTGACACCCTGGGGGACTATAACGCCGATAAACTCATCTTT. Its translation is CACDTLGDYNADKLIF.

This clone came up a few times. This sequence is one base from a far larger clone and is likely a read error. Other DNA sequences of this sample code for an identical CDR3. The chain uses TRDV2 and TRDJ1; 13 bases are shared with TRDD3. The germline V gene has CDR1 GEAIGNYY and CDR2 EKD. The length of the CDR3 is 16 residues. The CDR3 is CACSVLGDTSTDKLIF. CDR3 nucleotide sequence: TGCGCCTGCTCAGTACTGGGGGATACGTCCACCGATAAACTCATCTTT.

Details on this clone: The protein in TCRdb stems from a much larger clone and differs at residue 10 from this DNA's translation, likely a read error; here the protein is translated from the DNA. The chain links TRDV2 to TRDJ1, with 10 bases matching TRDD3. With 3 bases clipped from V and 3 bases from J, the junction kept 6 bases outside the gene matches. The CDR3 contains 15 residues. The germline gives CDR1 GEAIGNYY, CDR2 EKD. CDR3 coding DNA: TGTGCCTGTGACCCCTGGGGGATAAGCGCCGATAAACTCATCTTT. Its translation: CACDPWGISADKLIF.

The table lists this clone with a few counts. TCRdb attributes to this sequence the protein of a much larger clone, which differs from the DNA translation at residue 14; a read error is likely, and the protein displayed is translated from the DNA. The rearrangement links TRDV2 to TRDJ1, with 9 bases lining up with TRDD3. With V trimmed by 0 bases and J by 0 bases, 16 bases remained unmatched. Germline CDR1 GEAIGNYY, CDR2 EKD. The CDR3 length is 20 residues. The CDR3 coding sequence is TGTGCCTGTGACACCGCGTCTCGAGTACTGGGGGACCGGCACACCGATAAACTCATCTTT. Protein product: CACDTASRVLGDRHTDKLIF.

About this clone: A far larger clone is one nucleotide away, so this likely arose from a read error. This same CDR3 is encoded by further DNA sequences in the sample. The chain carries TRDV2 and TRDJ1; D is perhaps TRDD3 (6 bases). V was cut by 0 bases and J by 0 bases, with 25 bases left in between. The CDR3 has 20 amino acids. The V gene's germline CDR1 is GEAIGNYY and CDR2 EKD. DNA for the CDR3: TGTGCCTGTGACACCGTGGCCGTACGGGGGAATTCCTCTTACACCGATAAACTCATCTTT. Translation: CACDTVAVRGNSSYTDKLIF.

Comment on this clone: The likely explanation is a read error, given a far larger clone one base away. Other DNA sequences in this specimen translate into the identical CDR3. The rearrangement uses TRDV2 and TRDJ1; D might be TRDD3 (5 bases). Germline values: CDR1 GEAIGNYY, CDR2 EKD. CDR3 length: 16 residues. CDR3 in amino acids: CACDTTGGPYTDKLIF. The CDR3 DNA follows: TGTGCCTGCGACACGACTGGTGGACCATACACCGATAAACTCATCTTT.

In its sample, this clone was seen many times. This may arise from a read error, as a much more abundant clone is one base away. The rearrangement joins TRDV2 to TRDJ1, with TRDD3 matching 12 bases. There are 18 residues in the CDR3. Germline trimming cut 5 bases from V and 1 base from J; bases unmatched to any gene: 13. Germline V gives CDR1 GEAIGNYY, CDR2 EKD. The CDR3 DNA reads as TGTGCCTGTGGCACTCTGGCTGGGGGATACGCAACCACCGATAAACTCATCTTT. This encodes CACGTLAGGYATTDKLIF.

About this clone: With only one base between it and a far larger clone, this is likely a read error. This specimen includes other DNA sequences encoding the same CDR3. The chain has TRDV2 and TRDJ1, with TRDD3 matching over 8 bases. Germline-derived CDR1 and CDR2 are GEAIGNYY and EKD. The CDR3 has 21 amino acids. V shed 0 bases and J 4 bases; nucleotides not matched to a gene: 24. Here the CDR3 reads CACDTVRNLGEAGEHNDKLIF. In DNA, the CDR3 is TGTGCCTGTGACACCGTACGTAACCTGGGGGAGGCTGGGGAACACAACGATAAACTCATCTTT.

On this clone: The protein that TCRdb holds for this DNA derives from a much larger clone and differs from the translated DNA at residue 9, which likely indicates a read error; the protein shown here is translated from the DNA. The J gene is TRDJ1, the V gene TRDV2; D is possibly TRDD3 (6 bases). Trimming removed 0 bases from V and 0 bases from J, with 19 bases in between. The germline V gene has CDR1 GEAIGNYY and CDR2 EKD. This CDR3 has 18 residues. CDR3 nucleotide sequence: TGTGCCTGTGACACCCTCCGTGGGAGATACGGATACACCGATAAACTCATCTTT. This sequence encodes CACDTLRGRYGYTDKLIF.